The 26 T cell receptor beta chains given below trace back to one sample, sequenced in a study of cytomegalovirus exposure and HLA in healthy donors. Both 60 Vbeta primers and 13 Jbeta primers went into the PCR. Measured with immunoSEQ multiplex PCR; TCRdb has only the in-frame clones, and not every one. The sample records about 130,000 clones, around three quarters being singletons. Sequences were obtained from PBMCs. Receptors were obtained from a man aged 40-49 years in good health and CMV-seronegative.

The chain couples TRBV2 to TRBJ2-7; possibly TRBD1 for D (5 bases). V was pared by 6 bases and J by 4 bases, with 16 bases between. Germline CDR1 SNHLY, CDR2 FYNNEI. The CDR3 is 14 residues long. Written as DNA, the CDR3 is TGTGCCAGCAGCCCGGACGCAGGGCCATACGAGCAGTACTTC. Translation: CASSPDAGPYEQYF.

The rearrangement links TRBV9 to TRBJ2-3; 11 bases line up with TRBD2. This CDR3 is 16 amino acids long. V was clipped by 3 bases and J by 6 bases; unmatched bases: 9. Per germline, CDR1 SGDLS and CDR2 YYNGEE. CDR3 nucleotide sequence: TGTGCCAGCAGCGCCGGGACTAGCGGACGGGGGGATACGCAGTATTTT. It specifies CASSAGTSGRGDTQYF. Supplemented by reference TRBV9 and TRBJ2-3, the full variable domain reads DSGVTQTPKHLITATGQRVTLRCSPRSGDLSVYWYQQSLDQGLQFLIQYYNGEERAKGNILERFSAQQFPDLHSELNLSSLELGDSALYFCASSAGTSGRGDTQYFGPGTRLTVL.

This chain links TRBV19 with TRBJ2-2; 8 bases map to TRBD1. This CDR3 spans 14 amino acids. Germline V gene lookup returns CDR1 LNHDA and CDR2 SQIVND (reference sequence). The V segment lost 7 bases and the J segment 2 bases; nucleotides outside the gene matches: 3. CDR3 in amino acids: CASTDRANTGELFF. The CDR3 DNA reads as TGTGCCAGTACGGACAGGGCCAACACCGGGGAGCTGTTTTTT.

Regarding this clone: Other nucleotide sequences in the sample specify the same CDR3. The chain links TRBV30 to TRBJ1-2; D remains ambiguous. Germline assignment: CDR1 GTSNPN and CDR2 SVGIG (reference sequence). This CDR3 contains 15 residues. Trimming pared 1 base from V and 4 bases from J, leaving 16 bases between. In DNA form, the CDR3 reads TGTGCCTGGAGTGCCACTAAGCCCGATTTCTATGGCTACACCTTC. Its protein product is CAWSATKPDFYGYTF.

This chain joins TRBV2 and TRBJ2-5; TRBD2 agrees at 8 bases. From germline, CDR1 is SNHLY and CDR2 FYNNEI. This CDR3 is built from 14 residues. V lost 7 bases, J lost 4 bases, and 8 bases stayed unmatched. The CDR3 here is CASTPRRGGETQYF. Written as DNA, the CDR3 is TGTGCCAGCACCCCCCGCCGGGGGGGAGAGACCCAGTACTTC.

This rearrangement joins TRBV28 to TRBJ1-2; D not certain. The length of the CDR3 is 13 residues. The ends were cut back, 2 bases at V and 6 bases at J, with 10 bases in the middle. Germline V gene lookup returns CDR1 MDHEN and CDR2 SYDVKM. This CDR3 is CASSLGEGNGYTF. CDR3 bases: TGTGCCAGCAGTTTAGGGGAGGGCAATGGCTACACCTTC.

CDR3 in DNA: TGCGCCAGCAGCCAAGAGAACAGGGTAGAGACCCAGTACTTC. Amino acids: CASSQENRVETQYF. The gene calls are TRBV4-1 and TRBJ2-5; D perhaps matches TRBD1 (6 bases). V was trimmed by 0 bases and J by 4 bases, leaving 9 bases between them. The CDR3 has 14 residues. Germline CDR1 and CDR2: MGHRA and YSYEKL.

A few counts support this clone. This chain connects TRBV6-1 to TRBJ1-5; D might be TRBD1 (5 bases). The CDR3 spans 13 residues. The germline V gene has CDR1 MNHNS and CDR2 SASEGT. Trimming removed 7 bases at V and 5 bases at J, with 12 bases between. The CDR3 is CASTRAVDQPQHF. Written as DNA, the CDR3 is TGTGCCAGCACCAGGGCGGTGGATCAGCCCCAGCATTTT.

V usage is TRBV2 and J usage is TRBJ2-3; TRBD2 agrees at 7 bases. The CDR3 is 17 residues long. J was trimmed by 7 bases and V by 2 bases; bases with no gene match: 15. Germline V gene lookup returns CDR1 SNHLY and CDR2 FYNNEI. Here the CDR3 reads CASSEHGAGDWTNTQYF. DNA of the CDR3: TGTGCCAGCAGTGAACATGGGGCGGGAGATTGGACAAATACGCAGTATTTT.

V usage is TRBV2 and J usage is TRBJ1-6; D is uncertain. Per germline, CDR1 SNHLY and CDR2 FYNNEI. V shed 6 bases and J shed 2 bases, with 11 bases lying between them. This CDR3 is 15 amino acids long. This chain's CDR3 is CASSPTDPYNSPLHF. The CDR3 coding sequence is TGTGCCAGCAGCCCCACAGACCCCTATAATTCACCCCTCCACTTT.

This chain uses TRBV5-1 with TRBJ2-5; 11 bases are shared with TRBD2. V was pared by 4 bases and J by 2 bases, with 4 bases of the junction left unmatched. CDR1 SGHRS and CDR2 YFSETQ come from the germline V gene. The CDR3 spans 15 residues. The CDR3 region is CASSNLAGGQETQYF. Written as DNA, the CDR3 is TGCGCCAGCAGCAACTTAGCGGGGGGGCAAGAGACCCAGTACTTC.

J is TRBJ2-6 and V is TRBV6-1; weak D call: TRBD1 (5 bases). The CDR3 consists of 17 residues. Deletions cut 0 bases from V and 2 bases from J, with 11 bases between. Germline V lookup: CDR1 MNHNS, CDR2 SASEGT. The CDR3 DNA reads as TGTGCCAGCAGTGAAGCGCAGGACACCCCTGGGGCCAACGTCCTGACTTTC. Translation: CASSEAQDTPGANVLTF.

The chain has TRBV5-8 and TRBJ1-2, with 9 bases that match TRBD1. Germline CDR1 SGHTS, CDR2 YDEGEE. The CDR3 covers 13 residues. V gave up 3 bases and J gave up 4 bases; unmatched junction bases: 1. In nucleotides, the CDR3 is TGTGCCAGCAGCTCGGGACAGGGCTATGGCTACACCTTC. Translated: CASSSGQGYGYTF.

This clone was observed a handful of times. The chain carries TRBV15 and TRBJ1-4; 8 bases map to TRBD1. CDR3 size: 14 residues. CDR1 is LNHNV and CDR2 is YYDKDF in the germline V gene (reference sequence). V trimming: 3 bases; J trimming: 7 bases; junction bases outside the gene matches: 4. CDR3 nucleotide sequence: TGTGCCACCAGCAGCAGGGGGCGGGGTGAAAAACTGTTTTTT. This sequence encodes CATSSRGRGEKLFF.

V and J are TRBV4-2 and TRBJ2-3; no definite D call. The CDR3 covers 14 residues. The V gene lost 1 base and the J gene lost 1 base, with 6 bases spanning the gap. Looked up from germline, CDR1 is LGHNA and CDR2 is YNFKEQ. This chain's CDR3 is CASSQATGTDTQYF. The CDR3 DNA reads TGTGCCAGCAGCCAAGCGACTGGCACAGATACGCAGTATTTT.

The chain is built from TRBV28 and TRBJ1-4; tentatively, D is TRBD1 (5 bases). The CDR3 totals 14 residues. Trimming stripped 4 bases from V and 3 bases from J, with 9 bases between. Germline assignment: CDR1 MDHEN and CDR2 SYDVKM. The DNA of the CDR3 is TGTGCCAGCAGTTCGACAGCACCTAATGAAAAACTGTTTTTT. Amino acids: CASSSTAPNEKLFF.

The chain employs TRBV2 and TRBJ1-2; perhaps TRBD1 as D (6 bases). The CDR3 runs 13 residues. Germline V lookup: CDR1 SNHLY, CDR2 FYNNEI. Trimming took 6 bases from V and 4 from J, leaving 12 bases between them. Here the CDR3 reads CASSPRGGYGYTF. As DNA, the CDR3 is TGTGCCAGCAGCCCGAGGGGGGGCTATGGCTACACCTTC. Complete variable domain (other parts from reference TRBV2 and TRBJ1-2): EPEVTQTPSHQVTQMGQEVILRCVPISNHLYFYWYRQILGQKVEFLVSFYNNEISEKSEIFDDQFSVERPDGSNFTLKIRSTKLEDSAMYFCASSPRGGYGYTFGSGTRLTVV.

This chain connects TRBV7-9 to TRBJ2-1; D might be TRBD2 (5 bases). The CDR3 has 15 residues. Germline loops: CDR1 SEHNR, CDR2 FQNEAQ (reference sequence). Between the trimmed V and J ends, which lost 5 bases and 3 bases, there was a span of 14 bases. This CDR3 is CASSQPGLLYNEQFF. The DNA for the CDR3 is TGTGCCAGCAGCCAACCCGGACTCCTCTACAATGAGCAGTTCTTC.

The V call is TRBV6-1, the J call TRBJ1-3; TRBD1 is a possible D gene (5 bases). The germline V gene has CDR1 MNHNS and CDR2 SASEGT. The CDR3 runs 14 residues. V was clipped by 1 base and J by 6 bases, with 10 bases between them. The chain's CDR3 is CASSEGWGVNTIYF. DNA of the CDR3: TGTGCCAGCAGTGAAGGTTGGGGGGTAAACACCATATATTTT.

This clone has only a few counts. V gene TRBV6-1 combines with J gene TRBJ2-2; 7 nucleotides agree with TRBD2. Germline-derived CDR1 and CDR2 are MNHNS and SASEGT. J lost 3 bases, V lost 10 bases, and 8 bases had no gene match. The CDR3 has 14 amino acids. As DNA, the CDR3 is TGTGCCAACGCGGGAGATGCCGACACCGGGGAGCTGTTTTTT. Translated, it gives CANAGDADTGELFF.

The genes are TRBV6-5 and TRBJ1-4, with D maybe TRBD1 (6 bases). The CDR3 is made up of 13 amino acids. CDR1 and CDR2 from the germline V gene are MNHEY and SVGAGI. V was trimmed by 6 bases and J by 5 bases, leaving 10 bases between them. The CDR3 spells CASRGGGNEKLFF. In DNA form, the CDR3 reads TGTGCCAGCAGGGGAGGGGGGAATGAAAAACTGTTTTTT.

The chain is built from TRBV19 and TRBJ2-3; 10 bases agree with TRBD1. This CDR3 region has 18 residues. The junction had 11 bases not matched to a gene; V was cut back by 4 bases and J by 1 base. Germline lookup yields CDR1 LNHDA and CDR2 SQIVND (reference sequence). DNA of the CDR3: TGTGCCAGTAGTACCCAGACAGGGGGCCTGATAGGCACAGATACGCAGTATTTT. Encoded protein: CASSTQTGGLIGTDTQYF.

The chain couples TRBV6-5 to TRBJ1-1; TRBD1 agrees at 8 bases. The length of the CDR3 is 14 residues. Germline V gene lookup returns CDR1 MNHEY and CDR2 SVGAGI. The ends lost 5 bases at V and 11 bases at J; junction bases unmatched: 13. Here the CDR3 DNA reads TGTGCCAGCAGTGACGGACAGGGCCGATTAGCGGCTTTCTTT. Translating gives CASSDGQGRLAAFF.

The DNA of the CDR3 is TGCAGCGCCGCGGGGGGGAACTATGGCTACACCTTC. Its translation: CSAAGGNYGYTF. The V call is TRBV29-1, the J call TRBJ1-2, with D perhaps matching TRBD1 (5 bases). The V gene's germline CDR1 is SQVTM and CDR2 ANQGSEA. Trimming took off 7 bases at V and 2 bases at J, with 11 bases between the two ends. The CDR3 sequence is 12 residues long. Drawing the rest from reference TRBV29-1 and TRBJ1-2, the complete variable domain is SAVISQKPSRDICQRGTSLTIQCQVDSQVTMMFWYRQQPGQSLTLIATANQGSEATYESGFVIDKFPISRPNLTFSTLTVSNMSPEDSSIYLCSAAGGNYGYTFGSGTRLTVV.

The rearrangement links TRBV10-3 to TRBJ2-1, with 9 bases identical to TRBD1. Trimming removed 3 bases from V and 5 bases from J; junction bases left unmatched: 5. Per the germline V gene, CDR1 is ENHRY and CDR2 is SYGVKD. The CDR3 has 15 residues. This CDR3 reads CAISDGTGPNNEQFF. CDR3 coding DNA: TGTGCCATCAGTGACGGGACAGGGCCCAACAATGAGCAGTTCTTC.

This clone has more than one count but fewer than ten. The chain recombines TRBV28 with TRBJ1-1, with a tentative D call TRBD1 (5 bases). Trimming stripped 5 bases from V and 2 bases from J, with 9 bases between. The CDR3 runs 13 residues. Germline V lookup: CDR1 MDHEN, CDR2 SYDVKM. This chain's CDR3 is CASSIDRNTEAFF. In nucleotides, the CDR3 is TGTGCCAGCAGTATCGACAGAAACACTGAAGCTTTCTTT.